What follows are 26 T cell receptor beta chains derived from one specimen sequenced in a study of blood T cells in healthy people across ages. Sample-barcoded 5' priming and a J-beta primer mix drove a second PCR of 7 to 11 cycles. One entry per CDR3 protein, called by TCRdb with MiXCR from the 5' RACE reads. The sample records hundreds of thousands of distinct CDR3 sequences, just over 55% being singletons. Sequencing used blood. These receptors were obtained from a man in his forties or fifties in good health.

This clonotype has more than one count but fewer than ten. The gene calls are TRBV29-1 and TRBJ2-4; 8 bases match TRBD1. After removal of 6 bases from V and 6 bases from J, the junction contained 7 bases not matched to a gene. The CDR3 length is 13 residues. CDR1 is SQVTM, CDR2 ANQGSEA, per germline. DNA of the CDR3: TGCAGCGTAGCGCAGGGGGCAGGAAACATTCAGTACTTC. Its protein is CSVAQGAGNIQYF.

The rearrangement links TRBV28 to TRBJ1-1; D is unresolved. CDR3 size: 15 residues. Trimming took off 2 bases at V and 2 bases at J, with 12 bases between the two ends. Germline lookup yields CDR1 MDHEN and CDR2 SYDVKM. CDR3 region: CASSLRAPSNTEAFF. CDR3 nucleotides: TGTGCCAGCAGTTTACGGGCGCCAAGCAACACTGAAGCTTTCTTT.

The chain carries TRBV6-1 and TRBJ2-3; 14 nucleotides agree with TRBD2. Trimming at V came to 7 bases and at J to 1 base, leaving 13 bases not matched to a gene. Per germline, CDR1 MNHNS and CDR2 SASEGT. This CDR3 has 19 residues. The CDR3 nucleotides are TGTGCCAGCAAACGTACCGGGACTAGCGGGAGCTGGGGCACAGATACGCAGTATTTT. It is translated as CASKRTGTSGSWGTDTQYF.

The chain uses TRBV4-3 and TRBJ2-1, with D perhaps given as TRBD1 or TRBD2 (6 bases each). V was pared by 2 bases and J by 5 bases, with 13 bases between. This CDR3 contains 15 residues. Germline assignment: CDR1 LGHNA and CDR2 YSLEER. This CDR3 is CASSQTGAGDNEQFF. CDR3 in DNA: TGCGCCAGCAGCCAAACGGGGGCAGGTGACAATGAGCAGTTCTTC.

This clonotype has a handful of counts. The chain is built from TRBV14 and TRBJ1-4, with D perhaps TRBD1 (6 bases). CDR3 length: 15 residues. Deletions cut 4 bases from V and 1 base from J, with 10 bases between. The germline V gene has CDR1 SGHDN and CDR2 FVKESK. The CDR3 loop is CASSLTGRTNEKLFF. The CDR3 nucleotides read TGTGCCAGCAGCCTAACAGGGAGAACTAATGAAAAACTGTTTTTT.

This clonotype was counted a few times. The rearrangement joins TRBV28 to TRBJ2-7; D gene unclear. This CDR3 contains 16 residues. V was pared by 5 bases and J by 1 base, with 18 bases between. CDR1 is MDHEN and CDR2 is SYDVKM in the germline V gene. CDR3: CASSPSAAPISYEQYF. CDR3 sequence (DNA): TGTGCCAGCAGTCCATCAGCAGCCCCTATATCCTACGAGCAGTACTTC.

This clonotype was recorded a few times. The gene calls are TRBV20-1 and TRBJ2-5; no clear D. Germline-derived CDR1 and CDR2 are DFQATT and SNEGSKA (reference sequence). V was pared by 1 base and J by 5 bases, with 5 bases between. The CDR3 has 11 residues. The DNA of the CDR3 is TGCAGTGCTAGAGGCATGGAGACCCAGTACTTC. Protein product: CSARGMETQYF.

The rearrangement links TRBV24-1 to TRBJ2-7; either TRBD1 or TRBD2 may supply D (5 bases each). The CDR3 has 14 residues. Germline-derived CDR1 and CDR2 are KGHDR and SFDVKD. Trimming pared 3 bases from V and 7 bases from J, leaving 15 bases between. Here the CDR3 reads CATSDEGPRNEQYF. The CDR3 nucleotides read TGTGCCACCAGTGATGAGGGGCCAAGGAATGAGCAGTACTTC.

The chain recombines TRBV24-1 with TRBJ2-1, with TRBD1 matching over 7 bases. V was clipped by 4 bases and J by 3 bases; unmatched bases: 5. The CDR3 loop spans 15 amino acids. Germline loops: CDR1 KGHDR, CDR2 SFDVKD. The CDR3 DNA reads as TGTGCCACCAGTGACGAAAGGGACAGCTACAATGAGCAGTTCTTC. Translation gives CATSDERDSYNEQFF.

The chain is built from TRBV27 and TRBJ2-1, with D possibly being TRBD2 (6 bases). Germline V CDR1 and CDR2: MNHEY, SMNVEV (reference sequence). The CDR3 contains 14 residues. Trimming left V 5 bases short and J 13 bases short, with 21 bases between. Written as DNA, the CDR3 is TGTGCCAGCAGTAGACGAGGGACTCAAGAGACCCAGTTCTTC. It translates to CASSRRGTQETQFF.

V gene TRBV25-1 combines with J gene TRBJ2-7; 8 bases agree with TRBD1. Germline CDR1 MGHDK, CDR2 SYGVNS. The CDR3 is 15 amino acids. The ends lost 2 bases at V and 0 bases at J; junction bases unmatched: 3. The CDR3 sequence is CASSERTGSSYEQYF. The CDR3 DNA is TGTGCCAGCAGTGAAAGGACAGGGAGCTCCTACGAGCAGTACTTC.

This clonotype was detected ten times or more. The V call is TRBV11-2, the J call TRBJ2-1; D might be TRBD2 (8 bases). Germline CDR1 SGHAT, CDR2 FQNNGV. The CDR3 has 15 amino acids. Trimming pared 6 bases from V and 6 bases from J, leaving 18 bases between. The CDR3 loop reads CASRPQGLAGNEQFF. In nucleotides, the CDR3 is TGTGCCAGCAGACCACAGGGGCTAGCGGGCAATGAGCAGTTCTTC.

This chain links TRBV6-1 with TRBJ1-5; TRBD1 aligns across 7 bases. Germline loops: CDR1 MNHNS, CDR2 SASEGT. The CDR3 length is 14 residues. J gave up 6 bases and V 3 bases, and 5 bases lay outside the gene matches. The CDR3 here is CASSERNRGQPQHF. DNA of the CDR3: TGTGCCAGCAGTGAGCGGAACAGGGGTCAGCCCCAGCATTTT.

This clonotype appeared many times. The chain employs TRBV29-1 and TRBJ2-3, with D perhaps being TRBD1 or TRBD2 (5 bases each). CDR3 length: 15 residues. Germline CDR1 SQVTM, CDR2 ANQGSEA. With 1 base removed from V and 6 bases from J, the gap between germline ends came to 17 bases. The CDR3 bases are TGCAGCGTTGAAGGTGATCTCAGGGACGGGGATACGCAGTATTTT. Translated, it gives CSVEGDLRDGDTQYF.

The chain couples TRBV20-1 to TRBJ2-1, with 10 bases identical to TRBD2. Germline loops: CDR1 DFQATT, CDR2 SNEGSKA (reference sequence). Trimming took 0 bases from V and 0 from J; bases not matched to a gene: 5. The CDR3 is 17 amino acids. The CDR3 here is CSARDLPSGSSYNEQFF. CDR3 nucleotides: TGCAGTGCTAGAGATCTCCCTAGCGGGAGCTCCTACAATGAGCAGTTCTTC.

With regard to this clonotype: At one end the junction does not follow the germline gene, possibly because of a read error. This rearrangement joins TRBV29-1 to TRBJ2-3; D gene ambiguous. CDR1 and CDR2 (germline): SQVTM, ANQGSEA. The CDR3 has 15 residues. The CDR3 loop is CSVEDRWLYTDAQYF. The CDR3 DNA is TGCAGCGTTGAAGACAGGTGGCTATACACAGATGCGCAGTATTTT.

CDR3 DNA sequence: TGTGCCAGCAGCTCGGGGACAGGGAACTACAATGAGCAGTTCTTC. Its protein is CASSSGTGNYNEQFF. The chain links TRBV7-8 to TRBJ2-1; 9 bases agree with TRBD1. The CDR3 is 15 amino acids. Germline-derived CDR1 and CDR2 are SGHVS and FQNEAQ. J lost 3 bases, V lost 4 bases, and 4 bases had no gene match.

The chain links TRBV20-1 to TRBJ2-7, with D possibly called TRBD1 or TRBD2 (5 bases each). Germline V gene data show CDR1 as DFQATT and CDR2 as SNEGSKA (reference sequence). This CDR3 is 15 amino acids long. V lost 4 bases and J 0 bases, leaving 16 bases between the germline ends. Written as DNA, the CDR3 is TGCAGTGCTAACGGGGACGGCAGTCCCTCCTACGAGCAGTACTTC. Translating gives CSANGDGSPSYEQYF.

This clonotype was detected a few times. The chain employs TRBV18 and TRBJ2-1, with unresolved D. This CDR3 is built from 20 residues. The germline V gene has CDR1 KGHSH and CDR2 LQKENI. V was cut by 4 bases and J by 1 base, with 26 bases left in between. In DNA form, the CDR3 reads TGTGCCAGCTCACTACGCCTACCAGGATTAGGGAATAATTCCTACAATGAGCAGTTCTTC. Translation: CASSLRLPGLGNNSYNEQFF.

The chain uses TRBV29-1 and TRBJ2-3; D is possibly TRBD1 or TRBD2 (6 bases each). The CDR3 has 16 amino acids. Germline lookup yields CDR1 SQVTM and CDR2 ANQGSEA. Trimming stripped 8 bases from V and 2 bases from J, with 23 bases between. The CDR3 loop reads CSLVGGGHTPTDTQYF. Written as DNA, the CDR3 is TGCAGCCTGGTCGGTGGGGGGCATACCCCCACAGATACGCAGTATTTT.

The chain recombines TRBV9 with TRBJ1-2; D not resolved. V lost 4 bases to trimming and J lost 6 bases, with 19 bases between them. This CDR3 region has 15 residues. Germline assignment: CDR1 SGDLS and CDR2 YYNGEE. The CDR3 sequence is CASSPRSGFRDGYTF. CDR3 DNA sequence: TGTGCCAGCAGCCCGCGGAGTGGGTTTAGAGATGGCTACACCTTC.

This clonotype was counted many times. The V gene is TRBV4-2, the J gene TRBJ2-5; 13 nucleotides line up with TRBD2. The CDR3 is made up of 19 amino acids. V trimming: 0 bases; J trimming: 11 bases; junction bases outside the gene matches: 18. Germline V gene sequence: CDR1 LGHNA, CDR2 YNFKEQ. CDR3 nucleotide sequence: TGTGCCAGCAGCCAAGATCTACTAGCGGGAGGGGGTAGATGGAATGAGCAGTACTTC. This codes for CASSQDLLAGGGRWNEQYF.

The CDR3 nucleotides are TGCGCCAGCAGCCTGGAGGGGACGGTCGGAGAGACCCAGTACTTC. It specifies CASSLEGTVGETQYF. The V and J genes are TRBV5-1 and TRBJ2-7; possible D gene TRBD2, 6 bases. The DNA end lines up better with TRBJ2-5; the J call may be wrong. Per the germline V gene, CDR1 is SGHRS and CDR2 is YFSETQ. The CDR3 is 15 amino acids.

This clonotype was counted a single time. The V and J genes are TRBV20-1 and TRBJ1-6, with TRBD1 identical over 8 bases. This CDR3 is 13 amino acids long. CDR1 and CDR2 from the germline V gene are DFQATT and SNEGSKA (reference sequence). J lost 9 bases, V lost 3 bases, and 4 bases had no gene match. The CDR3 protein is CSARTGESSPLHF. CDR3 coding DNA: TGCAGTGCTAGGACAGGGGAAAGTTCACCCCTCCACTTT.

The chain employs TRBV28 and TRBJ1-4, with TRBD1 identical over 8 bases. The J segment lost 7 bases and the V segment lost 8 bases, leaving 12 bases of the junction unmatched. Germline V gene lookup returns CDR1 MDHEN and CDR2 SYDVKM. The length of the CDR3 is 15 residues. CDR3 nucleotide sequence: TGTGCCAGCTCCAGACAGGGGAGTAATGCTGAAAAACTGTTTTTT. It is translated as CASSRQGSNAEKLFF.

A single count supports this clonotype. V and J are TRBV18 and TRBJ2-7, with a possible D match to TRBD2 (6 bases). This CDR3 contains 14 residues. V lost 5 bases to trimming and J lost 4 bases, with 15 bases between them. The germline V gene encodes CDR1 KGHSH and CDR2 LQKENI. This CDR3 reads CASSSSGEHYEQYF. The CDR3 region has the DNA TGTGCCAGCTCATCGTCGGGGGAGCATTACGAGCAGTACTTC.